This T cell receptor beta chain was captured by sequencing in a study of T cells in Graves' hyperthyroidism and ophthalmopathy (dated by TCRdb to about 2019). Looking at the study overall: Peripheral blood was collected at initial diagnosis, before any treatment. A discovery cohort of about 96 patients, approximately 45 with Graves' ophthalmopathy and approximately 60 with stable Graves' hyperthyroidism, was used to find distinguishing TCR V-J signatures. Prospective prediction of ophthalmopathy was tested in an independent validation cohort of under 20 hyperthyroidism patients and some 17 patients who later progressed to ophthalmopathy. The roughly 94 discovery patients were randomly divided into training and test sets at a 7:3 ratio. In addition, the study compared T-cell repertoires in thyroid tissue and in blood from a handful of Graves' hyperthyroidism patients. After sampling, hyperthyroidism patients received methimazole starting at 30 mg daily, and ophthalmopathy patients received high-dose intravenous methylprednisolone. According to the paper, TCR Vbeta CDR3 sequencing was carried out on 120 to 150 peripheral blood samples, which came from more than 40 ophthalmopathy, around 74 hyperthyroidism and approximately 17 progressor patients.

The TCR beta CDR3 regions were amplified from RNA transcripts. A first-round RT-PCR of the TCR CDR3 used the HTBI primer set with the Qiagen OneStep RT-PCR kit. The libraries were constructed in a second round of multiplex PCR and then size-selected and purified. Sequencing of the libraries was done on an Illumina HiSeq2000 using paired-end 100 bp reads. The authors' pipeline ran thus. SOAPnuke was used to process the raw data, throwing out any read that contained adapters or uncalled bases, had a mean Phred below 15, or lacked an exact constant-primer or identifier match. COPE v1.2.5 was used to merge high-quality paired reads, and clonotypes were defined as unique nucleotide sequences. MiTCR v1.1 was used to align clonotypes to the IMGT TRBV, TRBD and TRBJ reference segments. The analysis was restricted to V-J combinations with a frequency above 0.0001, which together covered roughly 99% of the repertoires. The TCS score was defined as the ratio of F50 (clonal expansion) to E x V (chaos), calculated using BLOSUM62-based TCRdist between CDR3 peptides within each V-J. Welch's t-statistics and random forest reduced several hundred V-J features to roughly 13, which were used in a naive Bayes classifier (R e1071). TCRdb itself trimmed the public reads at Q25 with fastp, ran MiXCR and retained productive beta chains. CDR3 protein duplicates are merged, each entry listing the most common genes and DNA. The V and J calls follow TCRdb's processing rather than the paper's. The sample table holds hundreds of thousands of distinct CDR3 sequences, of which approximately 15% were seen once. Roughly 53% of the sample is taken by the ten largest.

Summary of the overall study and its limitations: During validation, the model predicted progression to ophthalmopathy a median of around 6 months ahead of onset, with more than 60% sensitivity and about 72% specificity. Sample size was not statistically predetermined, and investigators were not blinded to group allocation. A model built on a 13 V-J signature distinguished ophthalmopathy from stable hyperthyroidism, reaching 85% to 90% sensitivity and around 81% specificity in cross-validation and 80%/75% in testing. Most expanded thyroid clonotypes (frequency above 0.001) were also detected in blood, a finding suggesting that blood repertoires may reflect thyroid immune responses.

Ophthalmopathy patients had moderately to severely active disease, Clinical Activity Score of at least 3, NOSPECS grade of at least 4, and duration under 3 months. Exclusion was applied to patients with uncontrolled infections, other autoimmune diseases, pregnancy or lactation. Clinical symptoms, serum thyroxine and TRAb, thyroid ultrasound, and orbital computed tomography formed the basis for the diagnoses. PBMCs were separated from roughly 9.6 ml of fresh peripheral blood using Ficoll-Paque density gradient centrifugation. Trizol reagent was used to extract total RNA, and RNA quality was then checked on an Agilent 2100 Bioanalyzer. From its cysteine to its phenylalanine, the CDR3 spans 17 amino acids. The retained sequence is limited to the CDR3, 51 bases, with the frame set at the first base. For CDR1 and CDR2, the germline V gene lists LGHNA and YSLEER. Clipping removes 2 bases from V and 0 bases from J, with 3 as the unmatched junction base count.

This clonotype was seen a few times. The target of this receptor is not known. Base-call qualities are not available, and no considerably larger clone is one nucleotide away. The sample consisted of blood. The chain uses TRBV4-3 and TRBJ2-3, and 12 junctional nucleotides match TRBD2. The TCR comes from a woman aged 55-70 years with Graves' ophthalmopathy. The DNA sequence is TGCGCCAGCAGCCAAACTAGCGGGGGGTTTAGCACAGATACGCAGTATTTT. Its translation is CASSQTSGGFSTDTQYF.